This T cell receptor (beta chain) was found in a study of shared clonotypes between healthy human individuals. Study-level points and caveats: Limitation of the genetic and exposure-history diversity represented came from the few donors.

CDR1 and CDR2 (germline): MDHEN, SYDVKM. V was pared by 1 base and J by 6 bases, with 6 bases between. This CDR3 has 12 residues. Assay runs were performed at deep level. Evenly divided among several immunoSEQ plates was the genomic DNA of each subset. Profiled with immunoSEQ multiplex PCR; TCRdb holds only in-frame clones, not every one. Of about 460,000 clones in the sample, roughly 80% are singletons; the top ten hold 12%. Donors comprised only Caucasian adults living in Nashville, Tennessee. Details on this clone: Its specificity is unknown.

The V and J genes are TRBV28 and TRBJ2-5; D gene ambiguous. The specimen was PBMCs. The receptor was derived from a woman aged 40 to 49 in good health. Some clones in this sample may be carry-over from other donors' samples. CDR3 in amino acids: CASSLSVKTQYF. In DNA, the CDR3 is TGTGCCAGCAGTTTATCGGTGAAGACCCAGTACTTC.